One TCR beta chain is described in this entry. The data are from a study of CD8 T cells in Susac syndrome. About the research overall: Patients with Susac syndrome were therapy-naive, on corticosteroids, or on intravenous immunoglobulin alone at blood draw.

V gave up 4 bases and J gave up 6 bases; unmatched junction bases: 6. Germline V gene data show CDR1 as MNHEY and CDR2 as SMNVEV (reference sequence). The CDR3 is 15 residues long. Patients with Susac syndrome showed fulfilment of recently defined diagnostic criteria for definite or probable disease. Reverse transcription of about 0.5 to 1 ug RNA used random hexamers. By means of immunoSEQ multiplex PCR, TCR beta CDR3 spanning 54 Vbeta and 13 Jbeta underwent amplification. TCRdb re-called the immunoSEQ multiplex PCR reads with MiXCR, one entry per CDR3 protein. The sample has more than 150,000 distinct CDR3 sequences; 95% to 96% are singletons.

The TCR was taken from a human donor with Susac syndrome. The genes are TRBV27 and TRBJ1-5; TRBD1 aligns across 10 bases. The sample comprised CD4+ T cells from PBMCs. This CDR3 reads CASSSLGTGVQPQHF. CDR3 DNA sequence: TGTGCCAGCAGTTCACTTGGGACAGGGGTTCAGCCCCAGCATTTT.